A single sample is the source of the 9 T cell receptor beta chains below, sequenced in a study of blood T cells in healthy people across ages (dated by TCRdb to the mid-2010s). Libraries were prepared through 5' RACE. The sequencing machine was an Illumina HiSeq 2500. A second PCR of roughly 6 to 11 cycles was performed with a sample-barcoded 5' primer and a J-beta primer mix. TCRdb handled the public reads itself, with Q25 trimming in fastp and clone calling in MiXCR, and kept productive beta chains. Rows with a matching CDR3 protein are joined into one entry that keeps the most common DNA and genes. The sample has fewer than 1 million distinct CDR3 sequences on record, 44% of them singletons. The ten biggest clones cover around 21% of the sample. The sample taken for sequencing was blood. Source of these receptors: a man aged 55 to 70 in good health.

The chain carries TRBV6-5 and TRBJ2-7; 7 bases map to TRBD2. V lost 6 bases and J lost 0; bases outside the gene matches: 8. This CDR3 has 15 residues. CDR1 MNHEY and CDR2 SVGAGI come from the germline V gene. DNA of the CDR3: TGTGCCAGCAGCTCAAGCGGGGAACACTCCTACGAGCAGTACTTC. Translating gives CASSSSGEHSYEQYF.

The chain links TRBV5-1 to TRBJ1-2; no firm D call. In germline, CDR1 is SGHRS, CDR2 YFSETQ. V was clipped by 1 base and J by 8 bases, with 12 bases between them. The CDR3 runs to 13 residues. This CDR3 is CASSLWGMEGYTF. In DNA, the CDR3 is TGCGCCAGCAGCTTGTGGGGAATGGAAGGCTACACCTTC.

Regarding this clonotype: This could be a read error, since a much larger clone is one nucleotide away. V usage is TRBV20-1 and J usage is TRBJ1-4; 11 bases align to TRBD1. CDR1 is DFQATT and CDR2 is SNEGSKA in the germline V gene (reference sequence). The CDR3 runs 14 residues. CDR3 DNA: TGCAGTGCTAGGATGGACAGGGGGCGGGAAAGACTGTTTTTT. It encodes CSARMDRGRERLFF.

For this clonotype: At one end, the junction sequence differs from germline, possibly due to a read error. This sequence joins TRBV7-2 and TRBJ2-5; the D gene is possibly TRBD1 (5 bases). The CDR3 has 17 amino acids. Germline V gene data show CDR1 as SGHTA and CDR2 as FQGNSA. The CDR3 reads CASNLGPQGSLGETQYF. The CDR3 nucleotides are TGTGCCAGCAACTTAGGGCCCCAGGGTTCCCTTGGGGAGACCCAGTACTTC.

J is TRBJ1-1 and V is TRBV5-1; a possible D gene is TRBD1 (5 bases). Germline CDR1 and CDR2: SGHRS and YFSETQ. V dropped 3 bases and J dropped 4 bases, with 19 bases sitting between them. The CDR3 is made up of 16 amino acids. The CDR3 here is CASSSDPGTAATEAFF. The CDR3 DNA reads TGCGCCAGCAGCTCCGACCCCGGGACGGCAGCCACTGAAGCTTTCTTT. Filled out from reference TRBV5-1 and TRBJ1-1, the complete variable domain reads KAGVTQTPRYLIKTRGQQVTLSCSPISGHRSVSWYQQTPGQGLQFLFEYFSETQRNKGNFPGRFSGRQFSNSRSEMNVSTLELGDSALYLCASSSDPGTAATEAFFGQGTRLTVV.

This clonotype turned up a few times. The chain carries TRBV7-8 and TRBJ1-4; D is unclear. V dropped 2 bases and J dropped 0 bases, with 19 bases sitting between them. The CDR3 spans 19 residues. CDR1 and CDR2 from the germline V gene are SGHVS and FQNEAQ. Here the CDR3 reads CASSLIGRQLDATNEKLFF. The CDR3 nucleotides read TGTGCCAGCAGCTTAATTGGACGGCAACTCGACGCAACTAATGAAAAACTGTTTTTT. The full variable domain, rest sourced from reference TRBV7-8 and TRBJ1-4, is GAGVSQSPRYKVAKRGQDVALRCDPISGHVSLFWYQQALGQGPEFLTYFQNEAQLDKSGLPSDRFFAERPEGSVSTLKIQRTQQEDSAVYLCASSLIGRQLDATNEKLFFGSGTQLSVL.

The chain is built from TRBV12-3 or TRBV12-4 and TRBJ2-5, with D hard to call. The V gene lost 4 bases and the J gene lost 5 bases, with 11 bases spanning the gap. This CDR3 is 13 amino acids long. The CDR3: CASSSLSLETQYF. CDR3 coding DNA: TGTGCCAGCAGTTCTCTCTCACTGGAGACCCAGTACTTC.

This clonotype was counted ten times or more. The chain is built from TRBV7-9 and TRBJ1-2, with TRBD1 matching 9 bases. V shed 5 bases, J shed 4 bases, and the junction held 8 bases outside the gene matches. CDR3 size: 15 residues. Per germline, CDR1 SEHNR and CDR2 FQNEAQ (reference sequence). CDR3 DNA: TGTGCCAGCAGCCCCCGGACAGGGGTCTCCTATGGCTACACCTTC. The encoded protein is CASSPRTGVSYGYTF.

The rearrangement joins TRBV5-5 to TRBJ1-2; no reliable D call. Germline V lookup: CDR1 SGHKS, CDR2 YYEKEE (reference sequence). V dropped 2 bases and J dropped 3 bases, with 8 bases sitting between them. The CDR3 length is 13 residues. The CDR3 region is CASSFVDDYGYTF. As DNA, the CDR3 is TGTGCCAGCAGCTTCGTGGACGACTATGGCTACACCTTC.